These T cell receptor beta chains were read from a single sample in a study of blood T cell repertoires in COVID-19. TCRdb's table, derived via immunoSEQ multiplex PCR, lists solely in-frame clones and lacks some. Among some 120,000 clones listed, roughly 83% were seen once. Sequenced input: peripheral blood. Receptors originate from a woman in her sixties or seventies with acute or convalescent COVID-19. The CDR3 runs from the conserved cysteine through the conserved F or W. A D gene is named only where the DNA matches it firmly. Clone size is not always given. Where it is, it says once, few, many or a class for expanded clones.

>TRBJ2-7|-|-|TRBV28
TGTGCCAGCGGCGTCCCCGGGTCCCCCTACGAGCAGTACTTC
CASGVPGSPYEQYF
>TRBJ2-1|TRBD2|-|TRBV11-2
TGTGCCAGCAGCTTAAGCGGGGGCCTAGAGTTCTTC
CASSLSGGLEFF
>TRBJ2-5|TRBD1|-|TRBV11-2
TGTGCCAGCAGCTTGATAGGGGGCTCGCGGGAGACCCAGTACTTC
CASSLIGGSRETQYF
>TRBJ2-1|-|few|TRBV2
TGTGCCAGCAGCGCGGACTGGCTTAATGAGCAGTTCTTC
CASSADWLNEQFF
>TRBJ2-5|TRBD1|-|TRBV7-8
TGTGCCAGCAGCGAACAGGGGGAGACCCAGTACTTC
CASSEQGETQYF
>TRBJ2-1|TRBD1|few|TRBV19
TGTGCCAGTAGTATTACCGGGACAGGGGATCGATACAATGAGCAGTTCTTC
CASSITGTGDRYNEQFF
>TRBJ2-5|-|-|TRBV2
TGTGCCAGCAGTGAATCTGAAGAGACCCAGTACTTC
CASSESEETQYF
>TRBJ1-5|-|few|TRBV7-2
TGTGCCAGCAGCTCCGCCAGTGGTAGCAATCAGCCCCAGCATTTT
CASSSASGSNQPQHF
>TRBJ1-4|TRBD1|-|TRBV2
TGTGCCAGCAGTGGGGAGACAGGGTACGGGAGTGAAAAACTGTTTTTT
CASSGETGYGSEKLFF
>TRBJ2-3|TRBD2|-|TRBV24-1
TGTGCCACCAGTGATTCCAGCGGGGGGCACACAGATACGCAGTATTTT
CATSDSSGGHTDTQYF
>TRBJ2-5|TRBD2|-|TRBV30
TGTGCCTTGAGGCAGCGGGGCGGAGTGGGAGAGACCCAGTACTTC
CALRQRGGVGETQYF
>TRBJ2-4|TRBD2|-|TRBV3-1/TRBV3-2
TGTGCCAGCAGCCAGTGGGGGGCGGGGGGCCCTAGCAAAAACATTCAGTACTTC
CASSQWGAGGPSKNIQYF
>TRBJ2-1|TRBD2|-|TRBV12-3/TRBV12-4
TGTGCCAGCAGTTTAGTGCGTAGCGGGGTTGAGTTCTTC
CASSLVRSGVEFF
>TRBJ2-1|TRBD2|-|TRBV10-1
TGCGCCAGCAGTGGAGAAAGCGGGGGGCCGTTTCCCGTCAATGAGCAGTTCTTC
CASSGESGGPFPVNEQFF
>TRBJ1-1|-|few|TRBV6-5
TGTGCCAGCAGCCGGACAGACCCGAACACTGAAGCTTTCTTT
CASSRTDPNTEAFF
>TRBJ1-5|-|-|TRBV9
TGTGCCAGCAGCCCCCACGACAGTCGCAATCAGCCCCAGCATTTT
CASSPHDSRNQPQHF
>TRBJ1-2|TRBD1|-|TRBV5-1
TGCGCCAGCAGCGGGTCCGGGACAGGGAATGGCTACACCTTC
CASSGSGTGNGYTF
>TRBJ1-3|-|-|TRBV9
TGTGCCAGCAGCGTAGACCTTGGGGGGAGAGGAAACACCATATATTTT
CASSVDLGGRGNTIYF
>TRBJ1-5|TRBD1|-|TRBV19
TGTGCCAGTGATCCGGGACAGGGCAATCAGCCCCAGCATTTT
CASDPGQGNQPQHF
>TRBJ2-3|TRBD2|-|TRBV5-1
TGCGCCAGCAGCTTACTCCTCCAGACTAGCGGGGGGGCCGGCACAGATACGCAGTATTTT
CASSLLLQTSGGAGTDTQYF
>TRBJ1-2|-|-|TRBV28
TGTGCCAGCAGCTACAACCAACAGGGATCGTATGGCTACACCTTC
CASSYNQQGSYGYTF
>TRBJ1-1|-|-|TRBV4-1
TGCGCCAGCAGCCAAGATAGTGTGAACACTGAAGCTTTCTTT
CASSQDSVNTEAFF
>TRBJ2-5|-|-|TRBV28
TGTGCCAGCAGTTTCCCCGGACTGCAAGAGACCCAGTACTTC
CASSFPGLQETQYF
>TRBJ2-7|-|few|TRBV29-1
TGCAGCGTTCCCCACACCGGGAAGGGGCAGTACTTC
CSVPHTGKGQYF
>TRBJ2-4|TRBD2|once|TRBV11-3
TGTGCCAGCAGCCCTCGACTAGCGGGTAAAGCCAAAAACATTCAGTACTTC
CASSPRLAGKAKNIQYF
>TRBJ2-2|-|-|TRBV7-3
TGTGCCAGCAGCCGTGAGGCGGCCGGCGGGGAGCTGTTTTTT
CASSREAAGGELFF